This T cell receptor (beta chain) comes out of a study of cytomegalovirus exposure and HLA in healthy donors. Notes on the study in general: The study reported that TCR beta sequences accurately predicted HLA-A and HLA-B alleles in most subjects. The listing of 150 to 200 TCR beta chains classed them as cytomegalovirus-associated.

Remarks on this clone: Its antigen is unknown.

The PCR made use of 60 Vbeta and 13 Jbeta primers. Produced via immunoSEQ multiplex PCR; TCRdb's table is partial and in-frame only. The table shows 40,000 to 45,000 clones, with approximately 75% occurring only once. Germline CDR1 is MNHEY and CDR2 is SVGAGI. Trimming removed 2 bases at V and 5 bases at J, with 12 bases between. The CDR3 sequence is 14 residues long. The gene calls are TRBV6-5 and TRBJ2-5; the D is unclear. This receptor was identified in a man aged 25 to 40 in good health and CMV-seronegative. The sequenced sample consisted of PBMCs. This CDR3 is CASSYGRSSETQYF. The CDR3 nucleotides are TGTGCCAGCAGTTACGGTCGGTCTAGTGAGACCCAGTACTTC.